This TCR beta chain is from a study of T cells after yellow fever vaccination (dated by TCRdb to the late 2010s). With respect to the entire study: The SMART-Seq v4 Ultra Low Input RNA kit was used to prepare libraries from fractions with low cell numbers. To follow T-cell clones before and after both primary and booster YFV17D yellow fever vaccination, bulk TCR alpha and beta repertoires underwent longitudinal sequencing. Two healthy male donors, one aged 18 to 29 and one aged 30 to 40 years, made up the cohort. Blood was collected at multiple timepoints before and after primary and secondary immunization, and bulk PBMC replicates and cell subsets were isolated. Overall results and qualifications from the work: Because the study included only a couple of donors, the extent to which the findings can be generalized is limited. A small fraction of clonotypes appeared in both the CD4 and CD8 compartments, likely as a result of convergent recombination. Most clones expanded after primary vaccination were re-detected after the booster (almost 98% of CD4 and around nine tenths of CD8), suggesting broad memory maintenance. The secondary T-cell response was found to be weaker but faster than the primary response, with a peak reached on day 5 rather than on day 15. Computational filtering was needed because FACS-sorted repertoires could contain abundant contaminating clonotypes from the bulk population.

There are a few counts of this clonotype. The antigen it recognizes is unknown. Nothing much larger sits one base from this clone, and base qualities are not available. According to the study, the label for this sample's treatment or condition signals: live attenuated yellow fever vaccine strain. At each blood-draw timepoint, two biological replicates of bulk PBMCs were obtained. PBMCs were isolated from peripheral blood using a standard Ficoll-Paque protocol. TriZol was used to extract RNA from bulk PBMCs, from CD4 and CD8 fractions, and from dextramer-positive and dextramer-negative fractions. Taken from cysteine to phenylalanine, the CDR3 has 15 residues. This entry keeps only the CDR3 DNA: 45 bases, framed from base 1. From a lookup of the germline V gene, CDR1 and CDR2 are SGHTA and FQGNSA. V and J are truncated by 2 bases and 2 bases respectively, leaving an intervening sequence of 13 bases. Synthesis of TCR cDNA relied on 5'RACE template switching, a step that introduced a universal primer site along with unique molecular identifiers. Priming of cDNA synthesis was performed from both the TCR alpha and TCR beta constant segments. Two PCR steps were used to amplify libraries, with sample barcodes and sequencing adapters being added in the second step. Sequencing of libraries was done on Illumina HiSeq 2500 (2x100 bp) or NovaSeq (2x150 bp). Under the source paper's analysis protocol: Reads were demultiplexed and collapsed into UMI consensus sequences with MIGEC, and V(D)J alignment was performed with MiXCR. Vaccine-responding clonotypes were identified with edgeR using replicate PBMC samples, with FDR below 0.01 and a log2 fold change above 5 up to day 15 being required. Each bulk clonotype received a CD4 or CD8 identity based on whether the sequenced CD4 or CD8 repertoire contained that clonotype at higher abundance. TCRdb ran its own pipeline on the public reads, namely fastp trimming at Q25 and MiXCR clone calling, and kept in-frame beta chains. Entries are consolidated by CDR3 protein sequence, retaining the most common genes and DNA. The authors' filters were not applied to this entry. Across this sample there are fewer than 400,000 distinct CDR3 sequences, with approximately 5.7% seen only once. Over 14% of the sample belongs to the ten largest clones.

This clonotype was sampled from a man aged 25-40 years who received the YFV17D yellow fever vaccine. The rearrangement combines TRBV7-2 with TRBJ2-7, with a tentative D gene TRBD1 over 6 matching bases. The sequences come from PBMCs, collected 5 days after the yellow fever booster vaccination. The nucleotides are TGTGCCAGCAGCTTATTTGGACAGACAACCTACGAGCAGTACTTC. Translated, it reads CASSLFGQTTYEQYF.